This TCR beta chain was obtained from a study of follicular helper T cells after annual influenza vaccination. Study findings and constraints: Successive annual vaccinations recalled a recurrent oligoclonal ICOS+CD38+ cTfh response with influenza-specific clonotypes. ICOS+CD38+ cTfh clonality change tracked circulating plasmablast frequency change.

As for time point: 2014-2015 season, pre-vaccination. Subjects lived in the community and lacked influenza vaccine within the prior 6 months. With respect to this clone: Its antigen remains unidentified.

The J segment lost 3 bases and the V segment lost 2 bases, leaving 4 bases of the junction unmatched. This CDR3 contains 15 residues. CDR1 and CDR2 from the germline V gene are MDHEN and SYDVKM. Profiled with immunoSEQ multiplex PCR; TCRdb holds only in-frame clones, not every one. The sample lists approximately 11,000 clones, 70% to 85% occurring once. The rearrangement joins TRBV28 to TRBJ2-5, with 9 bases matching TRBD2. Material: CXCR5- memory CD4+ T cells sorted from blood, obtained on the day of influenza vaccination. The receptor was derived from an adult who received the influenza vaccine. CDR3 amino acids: CASSLTSGGKETQYF. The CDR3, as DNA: TGTGCCAGCAGTTTAACCAGCGGGGGGAAAGAGACCCAGTACTTC.